The 26 T cell receptor beta chains below were found in one sample sequenced in a study of blood T cell repertoires in COVID-19. Measured with immunoSEQ multiplex PCR; TCRdb has only the in-frame clones, and not every one. Of 150,000 or so clones in the sample, around 75% were seen once. Sequencing was carried out using peripheral blood. These receptors were collected from an older woman with COVID-19, enrolled during active disease.

The count of this clone is one. This chain joins TRBV12-3 or TRBV12-4 and TRBJ2-5; maybe TRBD2 (6 bases). V was shortened by 3 bases and J by 7 bases, with 12 bases between the two germline ends. The CDR3 is made up of 13 amino acids. For the CDR3, the DNA is TGTGCCAGCAGTTTCTCCGTGGAGGGGACCCAGTACTTC. It is translated as CASSFSVEGTQYF.

CDR3 protein: CAWASGGARGQFF. The CDR3 DNA sequence: TGTGCCTGGGCCTCGGGGGGGGCCAGGGGGCAGTTCTTC. The chain links TRBV30 to TRBJ2-1; 8 bases are a match to TRBD2. V shed 5 bases and J 12 bases; nucleotides not matched to a gene: 12. Germline CDR1 is GTSNPN and CDR2 is SVGIG (reference sequence). CDR3 length equals 13 residues.

The chain is built from TRBV11-1 and TRBJ2-7, with TRBD1 matching over 9 bases. Germline V gene lookup returns CDR1 SGHAT and CDR2 FQDESV (reference sequence). This CDR3 has 15 amino acids. The ends lost 5 bases at V and 6 bases at J; junction bases unmatched: 11. CDR3 nucleotide sequence: TGTGCCAGCAGCGCCACCGGGACAGGGACCTCCGAGCAGTACTTC. Protein sequence: CASSATGTGTSEQYF.

This clone was seen a handful of times. This chain links TRBV6-2 or TRBV6-3 with TRBJ1-1; TRBD1 aligns across 8 bases. This CDR3 region has 16 residues. Germline lookup yields CDR1 MNHEY and CDR2 SVGEGT. Trimming at V came to 6 bases and at J to 3 bases, leaving 12 bases not matched to a gene. CDR3 sequence: CASSPRGGQGHTEAFF. Here the CDR3 DNA reads TGTGCCAGCAGCCCTCGGGGAGGACAGGGACACACTGAAGCTTTCTTT.

This chain joins TRBV9 and TRBJ1-4; the match to TRBD1 covers 10 bases. The CDR3 length is 16 residues. Germline V gene data show CDR1 as SGDLS and CDR2 as YYNGEE. The V segment lost 3 bases and the J segment 4 bases; nucleotides outside the gene matches: 6. The CDR3 reads CASSEGTGVFNEKLFF. CDR3 in DNA: TGTGCCAGCAGCGAGGGGACAGGGGTTTTTAATGAAAAACTGTTTTTT.

This rearrangement joins TRBV6-2 or TRBV6-3 to TRBJ2-7; 7 bases match TRBD1. V gave up 5 bases and J gave up 2 bases; unmatched junction bases: 15. CDR1 and CDR2 from the germline V gene are MNHEY and SVGEGT. This CDR3 has 17 residues. The CDR3 sequence is CASSDHRGRPPTYEQYF. The CDR3 DNA follows: TGTGCCAGCAGTGACCACAGGGGACGTCCTCCCACCTACGAGCAGTACTTC.

The chain employs TRBV19 and TRBJ1-4; the D gene is possibly TRBD1 (6 bases). CDR1 LNHDA and CDR2 SQIVND come from the germline V gene (reference sequence). The CDR3 is 15 residues long. The V and J ends lost 7 bases and 6 bases respectively, with 18 bases between them. The CDR3 loop is CASTLLGGADEKLFF. The CDR3 DNA reads as TGTGCCAGTACCCTTCTAGGGGGGGCAGATGAAAAACTGTTTTTT.

The chain is built from TRBV6-6 and TRBJ2-1; TRBD2 matches at 10 bases. This CDR3 comprises 15 residues. V shed 4 bases, J shed 9 bases, and the junction held 9 bases outside the gene matches. The germline gives CDR1 MNHNY, CDR2 SVGAGI (reference sequence). CDR3 sequence: CASSSGLAVFGEQFF. The CDR3 nucleotides read TGTGCCAGCAGTTCCGGACTAGCGGTTTTTGGTGAGCAGTTCTTC.

This clone was found a few times. The V gene is TRBV19, the J gene TRBJ2-3; perhaps TRBD2 as D (6 bases). The CDR3 is 15 residues long. Germline V gene lookup returns CDR1 LNHDA and CDR2 SQIVND (reference sequence). V dropped 5 bases and J dropped 4 bases, with 16 bases sitting between them. CDR3 residues: CASSFRRIAADTQYF. DNA of the CDR3: TGTGCCAGTAGTTTCCGGAGGATAGCGGCAGATACGCAGTATTTT.

The chain uses TRBV7-8 and TRBJ1-2; the D gene is possibly TRBD1 (6 bases). V shed 4 bases and J shed 4 bases, with 16 bases lying between them. This CDR3 is built from 15 residues. Per germline, CDR1 SGHVS and CDR2 FQNEAQ. The CDR3 sequence is CASSSLGLGAYGYTF. CDR3 in DNA: TGTGCCAGCAGCTCTTTAGGTTTGGGGGCCTATGGCTACACCTTC. Complete variable domain (other parts from reference TRBV7-8 and TRBJ1-2): GAGVSQSPRYKVAKRGQDVALRCDPISGHVSLFWYQQALGQGPEFLTYFQNEAQLDKSGLPSDRFFAERPEGSVSTLKIQRTQQEDSAVYLCASSSLGLGAYGYTFGSGTRLTVV.

J is TRBJ1-2 and V is TRBV6-1, with 10 nucleotides matching TRBD1. The ends lost 3 bases at V and 5 bases at J; junction bases unmatched: 12. The CDR3 is 17 amino acids. CDR1 and CDR2 from the germline V gene are MNHNS and SASEGT. The CDR3 DNA is TGTGCCAGCAGTGAGGGGACAGGGGCTTCCCAAGTTTATGGCTACACCTTC. Translation: CASSEGTGASQVYGYTF.

This clone came up a few times. The V and J genes are TRBV6-5 and TRBJ1-6; D may be TRBD1 (6 bases). The V end was cut by 4 bases, the J end by 5 bases, with 9 bases between. This CDR3 comprises 14 residues. Germline V gives CDR1 MNHEY, CDR2 SVGAGI. The CDR3, as DNA: TGTGCCAGCAGTTCCCAGGGGAATAATTCACCCCTCCACTTT. This codes for CASSSQGNNSPLHF.

The gene calls are TRBV3-1 (or the pseudogene TRBV3-2) and TRBJ1-1, with 9 bases lining up with TRBD1. Trimming took 4 bases from V and 1 from J; bases not matched to a gene: 4. CDR3 size: 15 residues. Germline assignment: CDR1 LGHDT and CDR2 YNNKEL (reference sequence). The CDR3 bases are TGTGCCAGCAGCCTTCAGACAGGGGGGAACACTGAAGCTTTCTTT. Amino acids: CASSLQTGGNTEAFF.

CDR3 bases: TGCGCCAGCAGTCCTAAAGCTAACACTGAAGCTTTCTTT. Amino acids: CASSPKANTEAFF. V and J are TRBV5-1 and TRBJ1-1; D remains ambiguous. Germline CDR1 reads SGHRS; CDR2 reads YFSETQ. Trimming shortened V by 5 bases and J by 2 bases, and 10 bases separated the two germline ends. The length of the CDR3 is 13 residues. The whole variable domain, filled in from reference TRBV5-1 and TRBJ1-1, reads KAGVTQTPRYLIKTRGQQVTLSCSPISGHRSVSWYQQTPGQGLQFLFEYFSETQRNKGNFPGRFSGRQFSNSRSEMNVSTLELGDSALYLCASSPKANTEAFFGQGTRLTVV.

The chain couples TRBV7-2 to TRBJ2-1, with D unclear. Germline loops: CDR1 SGHTA, CDR2 FQGNSA. Deletions cut 5 bases from V and 7 bases from J, with 9 bases between. There are 12 residues in the CDR3. The CDR3 bases are TGTGCCAGCAGCCCCTCTATGAATGAGCAGTTCTTC. Protein sequence: CASSPSMNEQFF. Full variable domain (remainder filled in from reference TRBV7-2 and TRBJ2-1): GAGVSQSPSNKVTEKGKDVELRCDPISGHTALYWYRQSLGQGLEFLIYFQGNSAPDKSGLPSDRFSAERTGGSVSTLTIQRTQQEDSAVYLCASSPSMNEQFFGPGTRLTVL.

This clone appeared once. The chain uses TRBV7-9 and TRBJ1-2, with D unresolved. V was pared by 1 base and J by 7 bases, with 13 bases between. The CDR3 loop spans 14 amino acids. CDR1 and CDR2 (germline): SEHNR, FQNEAQ (reference sequence). CDR3 protein: CASSLDGRTGGYTF. In DNA, the CDR3 is TGTGCCAGCAGCTTAGACGGGAGGACCGGTGGCTACACCTTC.

The chain uses TRBV18 and TRBJ1-6; D is perhaps TRBD1 (6 bases). Trimming left V 3 bases short and J 8 bases short, with 14 bases between. Germline V gene sequence: CDR1 KGHSH, CDR2 LQKENI. This CDR3 is built from 15 residues. DNA for the CDR3: TGTGCCAGCTCACCCGGAAGGGGGGGCGATTCACCCCTCCACTTT. Its protein is CASSPGRGGDSPLHF.

The chain has TRBV5-1 and TRBJ1-1; D call uncertain. This CDR3 is built from 12 residues. Germline V gene sequence: CDR1 SGHRS, CDR2 YFSETQ. V lost 3 bases to trimming and J lost 3 bases, with 6 bases between them. CDR3 in amino acids: CASSSGDTEAFF. CDR3 DNA sequence: TGCGCCAGCAGCTCCGGAGACACTGAAGCTTTCTTT.

The gene calls are TRBV29-1 and TRBJ1-5; D call uncertain. Germline V gives CDR1 SQVTM, CDR2 ANQGSEA. The CDR3 consists of 12 residues. With 4 bases removed from V and 3 bases from J, the gap between germline ends came to 7 bases. The CDR3 spells CSVGYANQPQHF. The CDR3 DNA reads TGCAGCGTTGGCTATGCCAATCAGCCCCAGCATTTT. The entire variable domain, with the rest obtained from reference TRBV29-1 and TRBJ1-5, is as follows: SAVISQKPSRDICQRGTSLTIQCQVDSQVTMMFWYRQQPGQSLTLIATANQGSEATYESGFVIDKFPISRPNLTFSTLTVSNMSPEDSSIYLCSVGYANQPQHFGDGTRLSIL.

This clone was observed a handful of times. The V call is TRBV7-2, the J call TRBJ1-1; maybe TRBD1 (6 bases). V lost 1 base and J 2 bases, leaving 14 bases between the germline ends. Germline lookup yields CDR1 SGHTA and CDR2 FQGNSA. The CDR3 loop spans 16 amino acids. In DNA form, the CDR3 reads TGTGCCAGCAGCTTAGTAGCAGGGGCTATCAACACTGAAGCTTTCTTT. Encoded protein: CASSLVAGAINTEAFF.

Concerning this clone itself: The junction does not match germline at one end; this may be a read error. J is TRBJ2-7 and V is TRBV29-1; TRBD2 is a possible D gene (6 bases). The germline V gene encodes CDR1 SQVTM and CDR2 ANQGSEA. This CDR3 has 13 residues. CDR3 coding DNA: TGCAGCGTGGAAGGCCTCCCGGGGGAGGAGCAGTACTTC. Translated: CSVEGLPGEEQYF.

V gene TRBV5-5 combines with J gene TRBJ1-1, with D maybe TRBD1 (6 bases). Germline assignment: CDR1 SGHKS and CDR2 YYEKEE (reference sequence). The CDR3 sequence is 18 residues long. Trimming stripped 4 bases from V and 11 bases from J, with 33 bases between. The CDR3 sequence: CASSLRGLGPDEAFRAFF. The CDR3 DNA reads TGTGCCAGCAGCCTCAGGGGTTTAGGCCCAGACGAAGCATTTCGGGCTTTCTTT.

The rearrangement uses TRBV5-1 and TRBJ1-3; D is undetermined. The CDR3 runs to 14 residues. Germline V lookup: CDR1 SGHRS, CDR2 YFSETQ. Trimming removed 0 bases from V and 4 bases from J, with 8 bases in between. The CDR3 DNA reads as TGCGCCAGCAGCTTGGGGGGAGCAGGAAACACCATATATTTT. This gives the protein CASSLGGAGNTIYF.

The genes are TRBV19 and TRBJ1-5; unclear D gene. The germline V gene has CDR1 LNHDA and CDR2 SQIVND (reference sequence). With 1 base removed from V and 7 bases from J, the gap between germline ends came to 5 bases. This CDR3 region has 12 residues. The CDR3 DNA follows: TGTGCCAGTAGTATAGCAGGCCAGCCCCAGCATTTT. Amino acid sequence: CASSIAGQPQHF.

The genes are TRBV6-6 and TRBJ1-5; D is undetermined. CDR3 size: 14 residues. V was trimmed by 4 bases and J by 2 bases, leaving 9 bases between them. The germline gives CDR1 MNHNY, CDR2 SVGAGI (reference sequence). The CDR3 nucleotides are TGTGCCAGCAGTTTGATTGCGGGCAATCAGCCCCAGCATTTT. It encodes CASSLIAGNQPQHF.

The V gene is TRBV5-5, the J gene TRBJ2-1; possibly TRBD2 for D (5 bases). The CDR3 contains 14 residues. V dropped 7 bases and J dropped 4 bases, with 15 bases sitting between them. Germline V CDR1 and CDR2: SGHKS, YYEKEE (reference sequence). The CDR3 sequence: CASGVYGIYNEQFF. In DNA form, the CDR3 reads TGTGCCAGCGGAGTATACGGGATATACAATGAGCAGTTCTTC.